Below are 5 T cell receptor beta chains sequenced from a single sample in a study of blood T cell repertoires in COVID-19 (dated by TCRdb to about 2020). The library was generated by the immunoSEQ multiplex PCR assay. TCRdb took over this immuneACCESS table, retaining in-frame rearrangements with V and J assigned. Such tables are incomplete; in checked studies, under half of the missing clones stem from an unresolved V gene, and the remainder is unexplained. The table for this sample lists some 240,000 clones; about 88% of them were counted only once. The ten largest make up less than 8.5% of the sample. Source material: PBMCs or T cells enriched from blood (not recorded which). The origin of the receptors is a woman in her forties or fifties who had been exposed to COVID-19.

With regard to this clone: An end of the junction does not agree with germline; a read error may underlie this. V gene TRBV6-2 or TRBV6-3 combines with J gene TRBJ2-6; TRBD1 matches 8 bases. From germline, CDR1 is MNHEY and CDR2 SVGEGT. CDR3 length equals 14 residues. CDR3 protein: CASSYSTGVNVLTF. DNA for the CDR3: TGTGCCAGCAGTTACTCGACAGGGGTCAACGTCCTGACTTTC.

As for this clone: The sample contains more than one DNA sequence encoding this CDR3. V is TRBV5-1 and J is TRBJ1-2, with 7 bases identical to TRBD1. This CDR3 is 13 amino acids long. The germline gives CDR1 SGHRS, CDR2 YFSETQ. The trim removed 1 base at V and 6 bases at J, leaving 3 bases unmatched. The DNA of the CDR3 is TGCGCCAGCAGCTTGACAGGGGCGGATGGCTACACCTTC. Protein sequence: CASSLTGADGYTF.

This clone was seen a single time. V and J are TRBV7-9 and TRBJ2-7; tentative D call: TRBD2 (6 bases). The CDR3 length is 15 residues. CDR1 is SEHNR and CDR2 is FQNEAQ in the germline V gene (reference sequence). The ends were cut back, 5 bases at V and 2 bases at J, with 16 bases in the middle. The CDR3 region has the DNA TGTGCCAGCAGCGGGGAGGCTACTTCTACCTACGAGCAGTACTTC. Its translation is CASSGEATSTYEQYF.

This chain links TRBV19 with TRBJ1-1; D perhaps matches TRBD1 (5 bases). The CDR3 totals 14 residues. V was shortened by 5 bases and J by 1 base, with 11 bases between the two germline ends. Germline V gene lookup returns CDR1 LNHDA and CDR2 SQIVND (reference sequence). In DNA, the CDR3 is TGTGCCAGTAGTCACCTGGGGGGGAACACTGAAGCTTTCTTT. Translation: CASSHLGGNTEAFF.

The chain links TRBV5-6 to TRBJ1-2, with a tentative D call TRBD1 (5 bases). The germline CDR1 and CDR2 sequences are SGHDT and YYEEEE. This CDR3 is 11 amino acids long. Between the trimmed V and J ends, which lost 4 bases and 7 bases, there was a span of 8 bases. CDR3 protein: CASSQGGGYTF. For the CDR3, the DNA is TGTGCCAGCAGCCAGGGTGGTGGCTACACCTTC.